This T cell receptor beta chain is from a study of T cell responses to AZD1222 COVID-19 vaccine. Looking at the study overall: Second-dose intervals of approximately 4 or approximately 12 weeks were pooled. Study findings and constraints: At study baseline, merely five or six AZD1222 recipients were seropositive. It should be noted that donors were predominantly white British and more often female, and clonal diversity was possibly underestimated. Scientists sampled the repertoires only once the peak T cell response had passed.

Notes on this clone: Its antigen is unknown. Other DNA sequences of this sample code for an identical CDR3.

Method: immunoSEQ multiplex PCR; TCRdb's copy keeps in-frame clones and lacks some. This table holds 130,000 or so clones, around 90% found once. Germline V CDR1 and CDR2: SGHRS, YFSETQ. CDR3 length equals 15 residues. V was pared by 4 bases and J by 7 bases, with 8 bases of the junction left unmatched. This sequence originates from an adult in good health. The source was peripheral blood, collected on day 0 of AZD1222 vaccination. This chain connects TRBV5-1 to TRBJ2-1; the match to TRBD2 covers 10 bases. The CDR3 nucleotides are TGCGCCAGCAGCCCGCTAGCGGGGGCGGGTAATGAGCAGTTCTTC. It is translated as CASSPLAGAGNEQFF.